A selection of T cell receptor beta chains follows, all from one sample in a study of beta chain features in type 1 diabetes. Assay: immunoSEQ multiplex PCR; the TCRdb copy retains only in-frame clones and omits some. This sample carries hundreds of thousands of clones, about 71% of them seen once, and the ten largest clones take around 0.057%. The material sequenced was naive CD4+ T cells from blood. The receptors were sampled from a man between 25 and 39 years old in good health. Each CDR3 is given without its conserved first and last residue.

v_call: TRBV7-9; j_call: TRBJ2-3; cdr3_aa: ASSLAAGNTDTQY
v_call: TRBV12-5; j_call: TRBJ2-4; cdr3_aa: ASGPRGQAIAKNIQY
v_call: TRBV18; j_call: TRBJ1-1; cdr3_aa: ASSLAGMNTEAF
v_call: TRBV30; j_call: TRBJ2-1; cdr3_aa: AWSLMGLLNEQF
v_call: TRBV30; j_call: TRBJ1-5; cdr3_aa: AWSEKGWNQPQH
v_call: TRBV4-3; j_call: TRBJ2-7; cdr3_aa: ASSQEPGGEQY
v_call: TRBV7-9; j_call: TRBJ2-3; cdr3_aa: ASSFTISDTQY
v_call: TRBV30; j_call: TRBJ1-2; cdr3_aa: AWDRTGIWGYT
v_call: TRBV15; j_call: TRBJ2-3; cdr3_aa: ATSRAATGFRTDTQY
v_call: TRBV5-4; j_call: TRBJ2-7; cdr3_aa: ASSEGTGADTYEQY
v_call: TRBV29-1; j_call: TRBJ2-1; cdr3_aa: SVEQTSLAYNEQF
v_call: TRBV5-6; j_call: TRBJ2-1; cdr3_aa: ASSSLGQEYNEQF
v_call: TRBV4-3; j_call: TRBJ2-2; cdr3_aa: ASSPRTGAVSTGELF
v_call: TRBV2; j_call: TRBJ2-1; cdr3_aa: ASSRLLSSYNEQF
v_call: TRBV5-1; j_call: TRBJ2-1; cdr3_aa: ASSLGYFYNEQF
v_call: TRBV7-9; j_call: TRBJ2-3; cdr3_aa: ASSLDAWDTQY
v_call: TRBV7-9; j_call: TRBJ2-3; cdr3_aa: ASSSITDTQY
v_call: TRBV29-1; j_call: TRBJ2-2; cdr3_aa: SVSTGSATGELF
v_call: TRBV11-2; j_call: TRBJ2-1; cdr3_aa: ASSLAGGKHYNEQF
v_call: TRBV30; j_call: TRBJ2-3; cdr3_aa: AWSVNMNTQY
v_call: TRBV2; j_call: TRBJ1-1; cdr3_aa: ASSNRATGANTEAF
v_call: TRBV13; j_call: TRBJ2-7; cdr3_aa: ASRVLGGPYEQY
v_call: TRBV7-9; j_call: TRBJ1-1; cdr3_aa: ASSLGTVNTEAF
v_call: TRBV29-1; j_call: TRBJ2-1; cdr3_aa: SVNLASSYNEQF
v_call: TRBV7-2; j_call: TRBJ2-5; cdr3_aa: ASSPRHTETQY
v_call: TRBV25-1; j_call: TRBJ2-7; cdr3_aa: ASSLAISYEQY
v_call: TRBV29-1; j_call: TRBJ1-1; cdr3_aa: SVGAGGTEAF
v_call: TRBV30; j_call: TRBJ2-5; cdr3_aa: ATERDTLQETQY
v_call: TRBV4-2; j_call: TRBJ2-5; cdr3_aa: ASSQGVSGEETQY
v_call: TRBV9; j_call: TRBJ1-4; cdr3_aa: ASSQDRANEKLF
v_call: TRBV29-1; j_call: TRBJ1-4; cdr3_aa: SAWDNEKLF
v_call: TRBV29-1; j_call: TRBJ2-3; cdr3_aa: SALGHHQDPDTQY
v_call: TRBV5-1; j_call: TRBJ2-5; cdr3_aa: ASRMGLAEETQY
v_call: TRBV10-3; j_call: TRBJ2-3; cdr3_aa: AISTAGGIDTQY
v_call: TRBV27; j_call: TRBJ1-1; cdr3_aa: ASSPGTKAF
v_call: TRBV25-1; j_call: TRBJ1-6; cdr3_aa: ASSEESPLH
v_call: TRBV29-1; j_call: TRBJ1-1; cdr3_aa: SVVGRNNMNTEAF
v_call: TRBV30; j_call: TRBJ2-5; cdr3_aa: AWNSGRAKETQY
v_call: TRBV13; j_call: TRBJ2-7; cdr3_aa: ASSSTAGQGSYEQY
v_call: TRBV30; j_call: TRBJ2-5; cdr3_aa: AWNRAGGPQETQY
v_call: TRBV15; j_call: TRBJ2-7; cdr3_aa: ATSRDKSGKGEQY
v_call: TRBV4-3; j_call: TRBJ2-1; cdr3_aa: ASSQDAGYNEQF
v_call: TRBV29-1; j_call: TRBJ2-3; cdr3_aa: SVGRDTQY
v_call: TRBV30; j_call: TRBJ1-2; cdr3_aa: AWSEGGYGYT
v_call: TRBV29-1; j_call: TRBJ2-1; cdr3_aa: SGTLGLSNEQF
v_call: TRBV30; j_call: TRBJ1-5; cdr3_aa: AWSVRAGDQPQH
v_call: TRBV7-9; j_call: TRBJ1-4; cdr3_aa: ASGWDGEKLF